The 26 T cell receptor beta chains given below trace back to one sample, sequenced in a study of T cells after yellow fever vaccination. TCRdb recomputed calls from the 5' RACE reads with MiXCR, one row per CDR3 protein. The profile shows 600,000 to 750,000 distinct CDR3 sequences, approximately 13% of them singletons. Sequences were derived from PBMCs, sampled on the day of the yellow fever booster vaccination. These receptors originate from a man aged 25 to 40 who received the YFV17D yellow fever vaccine.

This clonotype turned up a few times. In nucleotides, the CDR3 is TGTGCCAGCGGTAAGGGGCACACAGATACGCAGTATTTT. Translated, it gives CASGKGHTDTQYF. The V gene is TRBV19, the J gene TRBJ2-3; possibly TRBD1 for D (5 bases). This CDR3 has 13 amino acids. V lost 9 bases to trimming and J lost 2 bases, with 12 bases between them. The germline V gene has CDR1 LNHDA and CDR2 SQIVND (reference sequence).

This clonotype was seen a few times. This rearrangement joins TRBV29-1 to TRBJ2-1; TRBD2 matches 10 bases. Germline V gene lookup returns CDR1 SQVTM and CDR2 ANQGSEA. The CDR3 extends over 16 amino acids. V lost 3 bases and J lost 0; bases outside the gene matches: 5. In DNA form, the CDR3 reads TGCAGCGTTGAGACTAGCGGGCTAAGCTCCTACAATGAGCAGTTCTTC. Its protein product is CSVETSGLSSYNEQFF.

This clonotype was observed a handful of times. J is TRBJ2-3 and V is TRBV27; a possible D gene is TRBD1 (5 bases). V was cut by 4 bases and J by 6 bases, with 20 bases left in between. This CDR3 has 16 amino acids. The V gene's germline CDR1 is MNHEY and CDR2 SMNVEV (reference sequence). This chain's CDR3 is CASSSQGIPQGDTQYF. CDR3 nucleotide sequence: TGTGCCAGCAGTTCCCAGGGTATCCCCCAAGGGGATACGCAGTATTTT.

The J gene is TRBJ2-7, the V gene TRBV7-2; 7 nucleotides agree with TRBD2. This CDR3 is 13 amino acids long. V was clipped by 7 bases and J by 7 bases; unmatched bases: 10. Germline-derived CDR1 and CDR2 are SGHTA and FQGNSA. The CDR3 DNA sequence: TGTGCCAGCAAGCTGGCGGGAGTAAAAGAGCAGTACTTC. Residues: CASKLAGVKEQYF.

The V call is TRBV19, the J call TRBJ2-5; TRBD2 matches at 13 bases. Germline lookup yields CDR1 LNHDA and CDR2 SQIVND (reference sequence). Trimming at V came to 5 bases and at J to 6 bases, leaving 9 bases not matched to a gene. The CDR3 is 16 amino acids. In DNA, the CDR3 is TGTGCCAGTAGTCCGGGGACTAGCGGGGTGACAAAGACCCAGTACTTC. Translating it yields CASSPGTSGVTKTQYF. The complete variable domain, with remaining parts taken from reference TRBV19 and TRBJ2-5, reads DGGITQSPKYLFRKEGQNVTLSCEQNLNHDAMYWYRQDPGQGLRLIYYSQIVNDFQKGDIAEGYSVSREKKESFPLTVTSAQKNPTAFYLCASSPGTSGVTKTQYFGPGTRLLVL.

This sequence joins TRBV20-1 and TRBJ2-5; D assignment may be TRBD1 or TRBD2 (5 bases each). The germline gives CDR1 DFQATT, CDR2 SNEGSKA (reference sequence). This CDR3 is built from 15 residues. With 4 bases removed from V and 3 bases from J, the gap between germline ends came to 18 bases. CDR3 bases: TGCAGTGCTACTCAAAGGGGACGGGTCAAAGAGACCCAGTACTTC. Its translation is CSATQRGRVKETQYF.

This clonotype occurred many times. V is TRBV5-5 and J is TRBJ2-7, with 9 nucleotides matching TRBD1. The CDR3 is 15 amino acids. Germline CDR1 is SGHKS and CDR2 is YYEKEE (reference sequence). Germline trimming cut 3 bases from V and 7 bases from J; bases unmatched to any gene: 11. CDR3 amino acids: CASSSGSGTGMEQYF. The DNA of the CDR3 is TGTGCCAGCAGCTCCGGATCCGGGACAGGGATGGAGCAGTACTTC.

The gene calls are TRBV5-1 and TRBJ1-2; the D gene is possibly TRBD1 (6 bases). Trimming took 2 bases from V and 1 from J, leaving 12 bases between them. This CDR3 spans 15 amino acids. Germline CDR1 SGHRS, CDR2 YFSETQ. This CDR3 reads CASSLVGHHNYGYTF. The CDR3 coding sequence is TGCGCCAGCAGCTTAGTGGGACACCATAACTATGGCTACACCTTC.

This clonotype has more than one count but fewer than ten. The chain couples TRBV6-2 or TRBV6-3 to TRBJ2-1; the D is unclear. Looked up from germline, CDR1 is MNHEY and CDR2 is SVGEGT. V shed 6 bases and J shed 8 bases, with 17 bases lying between them. This CDR3 has 14 amino acids. CDR3 bases: TGTGCCAGCAGGGGTTCGGCAGGACGCTATGAGCAGTTCTTC. It encodes CASRGSAGRYEQFF.

The CDR3 spells CASNPDSHEQYF. For the CDR3, the DNA is TGCGCCAGCAATCCGGACAGCCACGAGCAGTACTTC. The chain couples TRBV5-1 to TRBJ2-7; maybe TRBD1 (6 bases). Trimming pared 6 bases from V and 5 bases from J, leaving 12 bases between. This CDR3 spans 12 amino acids. Germline V gene sequence: CDR1 SGHRS, CDR2 YFSETQ.

CDR3 sequence (DNA): TGCGCCAGCAGTGAAACCGGGAGCACAGATACGCAGTATTTT. It encodes CASSETGSTDTQYF. J is TRBJ2-3 and V is TRBV10-1, with D hard to call. The CDR3 consists of 14 residues. Germline V CDR1 and CDR2: WNHNN, SYGVQD (reference sequence). Trimming took off 3 bases at V and 0 bases at J, with 7 bases between the two ends.

The chain combines TRBV19 with TRBJ1-5, with TRBD1 matching over 9 bases. Trimming removed 7 bases from V and 4 bases from J; junction bases left unmatched: 11. The germline CDR1 and CDR2 sequences are LNHDA and SQIVND (reference sequence). The CDR3 is made up of 16 amino acids. The CDR3 DNA reads as TGTGCCAGTACGGTCTTTGGGACAGGGTATAATCAGCCCCAGCATTTT. It encodes CASTVFGTGYNQPQHF. The complete variable domain, with remaining parts taken from reference TRBV19 and TRBJ1-5, reads DGGITQSPKYLFRKEGQNVTLSCEQNLNHDAMYWYRQDPGQGLRLIYYSQIVNDFQKGDIAEGYSVSREKKESFPLTVTSAQKNPTAFYLCASTVFGTGYNQPQHFGDGTRLSIL.

This clonotype was detected ten times or more. The genes are TRBV7-9 and TRBJ2-1, with 11 bases fitting TRBD2. Germline-derived CDR1 and CDR2 are SEHNR and FQNEAQ (reference sequence). The V segment lost 5 bases and the J segment 4 bases; nucleotides outside the gene matches: 10. The CDR3 loop spans 17 amino acids. The CDR3 DNA reads as TGTGCCAGCAGCCTCGACCTACTAGCGGGAGCTTACAATGAGCAGTTCTTC. Protein: CASSLDLLAGAYNEQFF.

Ten or more counts support this clonotype. V and J are TRBV27 and TRBJ2-2; 7 bases map to TRBD1. Germline V gene lookup returns CDR1 MNHEY and CDR2 SMNVEV (reference sequence). This CDR3 has 13 amino acids. V lost 6 bases to trimming and J lost 6 bases; unmatched junction nucleotides: 4. The CDR3 bases are TGTGCCAGCAGACCAGGGGGATCCGGGGAGCTGTTTTTT. It specifies CASRPGGSGELFF.

The chain joins TRBV2 to TRBJ2-1; 9 bases map to TRBD2. With 4 bases clipped from V and 6 bases from J, the junction kept 4 bases outside the gene matches. The CDR3 is 14 residues long. Germline CDR1 and CDR2: SNHLY and FYNNEI. CDR3 in amino acids: CASSAISGSNEQFF. The CDR3 bases are TGTGCCAGCAGTGCGATTAGCGGGAGCAATGAGCAGTTCTTC.

There are a few counts of this clonotype. The chain links TRBV5-4 to TRBJ2-5; weak D call: TRBD2 (6 bases). The CDR3 has 14 residues. Germline V gene sequence: CDR1 SGHNT, CDR2 YYREEE (reference sequence). With 3 bases removed from V and 8 bases from J, the gap between germline ends came to 17 bases. CDR3 sequence: CASSSGTDKETQYF. CDR3 in DNA: TGTGCCAGCAGCTCCGGGACTGACAAGGAAACCCAGTACTTC.

This clonotype turned up a few times. The chain recombines TRBV29-1 with TRBJ2-3; 13 bases agree with TRBD2. The CDR3 extends over 13 amino acids. Germline trimming cut 6 bases from V and 6 bases from J; bases unmatched to any gene: 3. Germline values: CDR1 SQVTM, CDR2 ANQGSEA. The CDR3 protein is CSVGLAGPDTQYF. CDR3 sequence (DNA): TGCAGCGTGGGACTAGCGGGACCGGATACGCAGTATTTT.

This clonotype has a handful of counts. V is TRBV20-1 and J is TRBJ2-5; possible D gene TRBD2, 6 bases. The CDR3 extends over 15 amino acids. CDR1 and CDR2 (germline): DFQATT, SNEGSKA (reference sequence). The V gene lost 4 bases and the J gene lost 3 bases, with 18 bases spanning the gap. The CDR3 region is CSAKAGGDWKETQYF. In DNA form, the CDR3 reads TGCAGTGCTAAGGCTGGTGGGGACTGGAAAGAGACCCAGTACTTC.

Details on this clonotype: Germline is not matched at one junction end, which may reflect a read error. This chain connects TRBV7-9 to TRBJ1-4; no reliable D call. Looked up from germline, CDR1 is SEHNR and CDR2 is FQNEAQ (reference sequence). The CDR3 consists of 14 residues. The CDR3, as DNA: TGTGACAGCAGCCTGAAGGCAACTAATGAAAAACTGTTTTTT. It specifies CDSSLKATNEKLFF.

V is TRBV20-1 and J is TRBJ2-3, with D perhaps TRBD1 or TRBD2 (5 bases each). Trimming cost V 6 bases and J 2 bases, with 15 bases left between them. The CDR3 runs 14 residues. CDR1 DFQATT and CDR2 SNEGSKA come from the germline V gene (reference sequence). The CDR3 nucleotides read TGCAGTGCCCCAGGGACGGGCCACACAGATACGCAGTATTTT. Translating gives CSAPGTGHTDTQYF.

The genes are TRBV7-2 and TRBJ2-3, with TRBD1 identical over 11 bases. The J segment lost 0 bases and the V segment lost 3 bases, leaving 5 bases of the junction unmatched. The CDR3 has 17 amino acids. The V gene's germline CDR1 is SGHTA and CDR2 FQGNSA. CDR3 nucleotide sequence: TGTGCCAGCAGCTTGGGGACAGGGGGTTCTAGCACAGATACGCAGTATTTT. Translating gives CASSLGTGGSSTDTQYF.

V and J are TRBV5-1 and TRBJ2-5; 11 bases fit TRBD2. Trimming took 5 bases from V and 5 from J; bases not matched to a gene: 17. The CDR3 covers 18 residues. The V gene's germline CDR1 is SGHRS and CDR2 YFSETQ. CDR3 sequence (DNA): TGCGCCAGCAGTCGCCGGGACAGAGCTAGCGGGAGGCGCGAGACCCAGTACTTC. The encoded protein is CASSRRDRASGRRETQYF.

The chain recombines TRBV15 with TRBJ2-3, with D perhaps TRBD2 (5 bases). This CDR3 is 17 amino acids long. CDR1 and CDR2 (germline): LNHNV, YYDKDF (reference sequence). V was shortened by 3 bases and J by 3 bases, with 19 bases between the two germline ends. The CDR3 is CATSSLKSAEGTDTQYF. The DNA of the CDR3 is TGTGCCACCAGCAGTCTCAAGAGCGCTGAGGGAACAGATACGCAGTATTTT. Full variable domain (missing parts from reference TRBV15 and TRBJ2-3): DAMVIQNPRYQVTQFGKPVTLSCSQTLNHNVMYWYQQKSSQAPKLLFHYYDKDFNNEADTPDNFQSRRPNTSFCFLDIRSPGLGDTAMYLCATSSLKSAEGTDTQYFGPGTRLTVL.

The chain couples TRBV15 to TRBJ2-1, with 7 bases identical to TRBD2. CDR1 is LNHNV and CDR2 is YYDKDF in the germline V gene (reference sequence). There are 17 residues in the CDR3. Germline trimming cut 2 bases from V and 9 bases from J; bases unmatched to any gene: 16. For the CDR3, the DNA is TGTGCCACCAGCAGACGGGGACTTCTAGCGGACGTACGTGAGCAGTTCTTC. It encodes CATSRRGLLADVREQFF.

The chain is built from TRBV6-4 and TRBJ2-3, with D uncertain. Germline assignment: CDR1 MRHNA and CDR2 SNTAGT. CDR3 length: 11 amino acids. With 2 bases removed from V and 11 bases from J, the gap between germline ends came to 8 bases. CDR3 nucleotide sequence: TGTGCCAGCAGTGACCCACTCCGGCAGTATTTT. This sequence encodes CASSDPLRQYF.

The sample holds a few counts of this clonotype. The rearrangement uses TRBV29-1 and TRBJ2-1; TRBD1 or TRBD2 may be the D gene (5 bases each). The CDR3 runs to 12 residues. CDR1 and CDR2 from the germline V gene are SQVTM and ANQGSEA. Trimming pared 4 bases from V and 6 bases from J, leaving 10 bases between. The CDR3 DNA sequence: TGCAGCGTTGGGGGCGGGCGCAATGAGCAGTTCTTC. Amino acid sequence: CSVGGGRNEQFF.